This section outlines one T cell receptor (beta chain) sequence together with its context. The V gene's germline CDR1 is SGHTS and CDR2 YDEGEE. The CDR3 consists of 15 residues. V was clipped by 5 bases and J by 1 base, with 15 bases between them. Data came from immunoSEQ multiplex PCR; TCRdb stores just in-frame clones and leaves some out. The sample contains approximately 2.5 million clones, approximately 93% of which appear only once. This entry is derived from a study of shared clonotypes between healthy human individuals. This TCR came from a man in his late teens or twenties in good health. Some clones in this sample may be carry-over from other donors' samples. Input material: naive CD4+ T cells from PBMCs. Subset in this sample: CD45RA+ positively selected. The chain combines TRBV5-8 with TRBJ1-2, with a tentative D call TRBD1 (5 bases). Here the CDR3 DNA reads TGTGCCAGCAGACCCGGGTGGGGGGTTAACTATGGCTACACCTTC. It translates to CASRPGWGVNYGYTF.